This is a list of T cell receptor beta chains from one sample in a study of cytomegalovirus exposure and HLA in healthy donors. TCRdb keeps only in-frame clones here, not all; method: immunoSEQ multiplex PCR. This sample's table has roughly 80,000 clones. Input material: PBMCs. These receptors came from a man in his fifties in good health and CMV-seronegative. Both conserved end residues are part of each CDR3. The D gene is left open where the match is weak.

d_gene | j_gene | v_gene | CDR3nt | CDR3aa
. | TRBJ1-2 | TRBV2 | TGTGCCAGCAGTGAGACAGCCTATGGCTACACCTTC | CASSETAYGYTF
. | TRBJ1-1 | TRBV7-6 | TGTGCCAGCAGCCAGACACAGGGAATGAACACTGAAGCTTTCTTT | CASSQTQGMNTEAFF
. | TRBJ2-7 | TRBV7-9 | TGTGCCAGCAGCCCCGGGATCATCTCCTACGAGCAGTACTTC | CASSPGIISYEQYF
TRBD1 | TRBJ1-2 | TRBV28 | TGTGCCAGCCAAATTACAGGGGATGGCTACACCTTC | CASQITGDGYTF
TRBD1 | TRBJ1-2 | TRBV5-1 | TGCGCCAGCAGCTTAGGGACAGGGGGTTATGGCTACACCTTC | CASSLGTGGYGYTF
TRBD1 | TRBJ1-6 | TRBV6-4 | TGTGCCAGCAGTGACTCGGGGCAGGGGGGAGGTTCACCCCTCCACTTT | CASSDSGQGGGSPLHF
. | TRBJ2-4 | TRBV7-2 | TGTGCCAGCAGCTTGCGCGCAGGGGATCAGTACTTC | CASSLRAGDQYF
TRBD1 | TRBJ2-2 | TRBV7-9 | TGTGCCAGCAGCTTGCCGCGGGACAGGGTAACCGGGGAGCTGTTTTTT | CASSLPRDRVTGELFF
. | TRBJ1-3 | TRBV5-6 | TGTGCCAGCAGCTCAATGGGGGGTTCTGGAAACACCATATATTTT | CASSSMGGSGNTIYF
. | TRBJ1-4 | TRBV30 | TGTGCCTGCGGTGGGAGTAGTCAGTTACGGGAAAAACTGTTTTTT | CACGGSSQLREKLFF
TRBD1 | TRBJ1-6 | TRBV11-2 | TGTGCCAGCAGCCCACGGACAGGGTCGTATTCACCCCTCCACTTT | CASSPRTGSYSPLHF
. | TRBJ2-3 | TRBV29-1 | TGCAGCGTTCGGACAACAGATACGCAGTATTTT | CSVRTTDTQYF
. | TRBJ1-2 | TRBV13 | TGTGCCAGCATCAAACAGGGTCGGAACTTCTATGGCTACACCTTC | CASIKQGRNFYGYTF
. | TRBJ2-2 | TRBV7-9 | TGTGCCAGCACCCTTCGGGACACCGGTTCTGGGGAGCTGTTTTTT | CASTLRDTGSGELFF
. | TRBJ2-7 | TRBV14 | TGTGCCAGCAGCCAAGGCTCTAGCGACTCCTACGAGCAGTACTTC | CASSQGSSDSYEQYF
TRBD2 | TRBJ2-1 | TRBV5-1 | TGCGCCAGCAGCTTTAGCGGGGGTATATACAATGAGCAGTTCTTC | CASSFSGGIYNEQFF
. | TRBJ2-7 | TRBV11-2 | TGTGCCAGCAGCTCCCGGACAGCAGGCGACGAGCAGTACTTC | CASSSRTAGDEQYF
. | TRBJ2-5 | TRBV7-2 | TGTGCCAGCAGCTTAGTTGTCAGGGTGGGGGAGACCCAGTACTTC | CASSLVVRVGETQYF
TRBD1 | TRBJ1-2 | TRBV28 | TGTGCCAGCAGCCCCCCGGGACAGGGAGGCTATGGCTACACCTTC | CASSPPGQGGYGYTF
TRBD2 | TRBJ2-1 | TRBV6-4 | TGTGCCAGCAGTGGGACTAGCGGGGGGGCCGATGAGCAGTTCTTC | CASSGTSGGADEQFF
. | TRBJ2-4 | TRBV11-3 | TGTGCCAGCAGCGCCCCGGGCAAAAACATTCAGTACTTC | CASSAPGKNIQYF
. | TRBJ1-1 | TRBV27 | TGTGCCAGCAGGCGGGCGTGGGGAGTAGTAGGTAGAGTGGCTTTCTTT | CASRRAWGVVGRVAFF
TRBD1 | TRBJ2-2 | TRBV10-3 | TGTGCCATCAGTGGACAGGGGAACACCGGGGAGCTGTTTTTT | CAISGQGNTGELFF
. | TRBJ2-3 | TRBV6-4 | TGTGCCAGCAGTGACTCGAGACAGATTAGCACAGATACGCAGTATTTT | CASSDSRQISTDTQYF
TRBD1 | TRBJ1-4 | TRBV4-3 | TGCGCCAGCAGCCAGGACTGGGGACAGCGGAATGAAAAACTGTTTTTT | CASSQDWGQRNEKLFF
. | TRBJ2-2 | TRBV6-5 | TGTGCCAGCAGTTTTAAAAAGCCCACCGGGGAGCTGTTTTTT | CASSFKKPTGELFF
. | TRBJ2-5 | TRBV7-3 | TGTGCCAGCAGCTTAACGAGGGACCAAGAGACCCAGTACTTC | CASSLTRDQETQYF
TRBD2 | TRBJ2-1 | TRBV11-2 | TGTGCCAGCAGCTTAGATCTAGCGGGGGCCTACAATGAGCAGTTCTTC | CASSLDLAGAYNEQFF
TRBD1 | TRBJ1-5 | TRBV19 | TGTGCCAGTAGCAAGGACAGGGCCCAGCCCCAGCATTTT | CASSKDRAQPQHF
TRBD1 | TRBJ1-5 | TRBV6-5 | TGTGCCAGCAGTTACACTGGACAGGGAAATCAGCCCCAGCATTTT | CASSYTGQGNQPQHF
. | TRBJ1-1 | TRBV30 | TGTGCCTGGAGTGTAACCGGGACACGGGTGTTCTTT | CAWSVTGTRVFF
. | TRBJ1-1 | TRBV9 | TGTGCCAGCAGCGCCGGACAGAACACTGAAGCTTTCTTT | CASSAGQNTEAFF
TRBD1 | TRBJ2-5 | TRBV7-9 | TGTGCCAGCAGCCCGGGACAGGCGAAACCGGGGACCCAGTACTTC | CASSPGQAKPGTQYF
TRBD2 | TRBJ2-5 | TRBV10-2 | TGCGCCAGCAGACCCATCGCGGGGGGCACTCGGGAGACCCAGTACTTC | CASRPIAGGTRETQYF
. | TRBJ2-6 | TRBV4-1 | TGCGCCAGCAGCTCCGGCGGGGCGGGGGCCAACGTCCTGACTTTC | CASSSGGAGANVLTF
. | TRBJ2-7 | TRBV9 | TGTGCCAGCAGCCCCCGCGGGACAGCAAATTACGAGCAGTACTTC | CASSPRGTANYEQYF
. | TRBJ2-1 | TRBV15 | TGTGCCACCAGCATATCAGGGGCAGGCTACAATGAGCAGTTCTTC | CATSISGAGYNEQFF
TRBD2 | TRBJ2-3 | TRBV18 | TGTGCCAGCTCACCAAACCGACTAGCGGTGGGAGATACGCAGTATTTT | CASSPNRLAVGDTQYF
TRBD1 | TRBJ2-1 | TRBV7-9 | TGTGCCAGCAGCTTTCCGGACAGGGGGCTTAATGAGCAGTTCTTC | CASSFPDRGLNEQFF
TRBD1 | TRBJ1-2 | TRBV5-5 | TGTGCCAGCAGCATGGGACAGGGGCCTTACTATGGCTACACCTTC | CASSMGQGPYYGYTF